The 12 T cell receptor beta chains reported below all come from one sample, sequenced in a study of OX40 agonist ivuxolimab in advanced cancers. The receptor library was made with the immunoSEQ multiplex PCR assay. Entries here come from immuneACCESS through TCRdb and include only in-frame sequences with V and J called. Some clones fail to appear in such tables; in the studies checked, an unresolved V gene covers under half of the shortfall, and the cause of the remainder is unknown. In this sample the table shows about 53,000 clones, 80% to 90% of which occur a single time. Approximately 10% of the sample belongs to the ten largest clones. This specimen was CD4+ or CD8+ T cells sorted from blood, taken in a trial of the OX40 agonist ivuxolimab. These receptors all come from an adult with an advanced solid tumor such as melanoma, head and neck, liver or kidney cancer.

This clone was picked up one time. The rearrangement uses TRBV10-3 and TRBJ2-1, with 15 bases aligning to TRBD2. Trimming at V came to 4 bases and at J to 7 bases, leaving 5 bases not matched to a gene. The CDR3 has 16 residues. Per germline, CDR1 ENHRY and CDR2 SYGVKD. The CDR3 protein is CAISAYGLAGGNEQFF. CDR3 in DNA: TGTGCCATCAGTGCCTACGGACTAGCGGGAGGGAATGAGCAGTTCTTC.

The rearrangement uses TRBV5-1 and TRBJ1-4; 12 bases line up with TRBD1. The germline V gene encodes CDR1 SGHRS and CDR2 YFSETQ. This CDR3 comprises 18 residues. The V and J ends lost 5 bases and 8 bases, in that order; junction bases with no gene match: 16. The CDR3 bases are TGCGCCAGCAGACAGTCATTAAGGGGACAGGGGGCTGGGGAAAAACTGTTTTTT. It is translated as CASRQSLRGQGAGEKLFF.

This rearrangement joins TRBV9 to TRBJ2-3; 11 nucleotides agree with TRBD2. From germline, CDR1 is SGDLS and CDR2 YYNGEE. The CDR3 is 15 amino acids. The J segment lost 4 bases and the V segment lost 2 bases, leaving 3 bases of the junction unmatched. CDR3 bases: TGTGCCAGCAGCGTTACTAGCGGGGGTCCAGATACGCAGTATTTT. As protein: CASSVTSGGPDTQYF.

The rearrangement joins TRBV30 to TRBJ1-1; tentatively, D is TRBD1 (5 bases). Trimming left V 1 base short and J 4 bases short, with 16 bases between. Germline values: CDR1 GTSNPN, CDR2 SVGIG (reference sequence). The CDR3 runs 15 residues. In DNA form, the CDR3 reads TGTGCCTGGAGTGCTCTGGGGCAGGCGGGCACTGAAGCTTTCTTT. Its protein is CAWSALGQAGTEAFF.

This chain links TRBV28 with TRBJ2-3; D unresolved. CDR3 size: 14 residues. Trimming pared 6 bases from V and 0 bases from J, leaving 10 bases between. Looked up from germline, CDR1 is MDHEN and CDR2 is SYDVKM. CDR3 in DNA: TGTGCCAGCAGCAACCCGGACAGCACAGATACGCAGTATTTT. Protein product: CASSNPDSTDTQYF.

CDR3 coding DNA: TGCGCCAGCAGCTTGGCCCCAGCGGGGCGGGACGGGGAGCTGTTTTTT. Protein sequence: CASSLAPAGRDGELFF. The chain combines TRBV5-1 with TRBJ2-2, with TRBD2 matching 7 bases. Germline CDR1 and CDR2: SGHRS and YFSETQ. With 0 bases clipped from V and 7 bases from J, the junction kept 9 bases outside the gene matches. The CDR3 loop spans 16 amino acids.

The sample holds one count of this clone. The rearrangement uses TRBV4-1 and TRBJ2-1, with D maybe TRBD1 (6 bases). The CDR3 loop spans 16 amino acids. Germline lookup yields CDR1 MGHRA and CDR2 YSYEKL. V gave up 2 bases and J gave up 0 bases, with 11 bases separating them. The CDR3 region is CASSQNRAVSYNEQFF. Written as DNA, the CDR3 is TGCGCCAGCAGCCAAAACAGGGCGGTCTCCTACAATGAGCAGTTCTTC.

This chain links TRBV21-1 with TRBJ2-2. TRBV21-1 is designated a pseudogene. The CDR3 has 13 amino acids. CDR3 sequence reads: CACPTENTGELFF. In DNA, the CDR3 is TGTGCCTGCCCCACCGAGAACACCGGGGAGCTGTTTTTT.

This clone was seen just once. The V and J genes are TRBV15 and TRBJ2-7; possible D gene TRBD1, 6 bases. The V and J ends lost 0 bases and 4 bases respectively, with 13 bases between them. Germline-derived CDR1 and CDR2 are LNHNV and YYDKDF (reference sequence). This CDR3 is built from 15 residues. The chain's CDR3 is CATSRDGAGAYEQYF. CDR3 nucleotides: TGTGCCACCAGCAGAGATGGGGCAGGGGCATACGAGCAGTACTTC.

The gene calls are TRBV11-2 and TRBJ1-2, with no clear D. The germline V gene has CDR1 SGHAT and CDR2 FQNNGV. This CDR3 is built from 15 residues. Between the trimmed V and J ends, which lost 6 bases and 3 bases, there was a span of 17 bases. CDR3 DNA: TGTGCCAGCAGACTCCTCTCGGGCGGGCACTATGGCTACACCTTC. Encoded protein: CASRLLSGGHYGYTF.

The chain couples TRBV19 to TRBJ1-1; D may be TRBD1 (5 bases). Per germline, CDR1 LNHDA and CDR2 SQIVND (reference sequence). CDR3 length: 15 amino acids. V lost 4 bases and J 5 bases, leaving 17 bases between the germline ends. The CDR3 region is CASSTIGVGETEAFF. For the CDR3, the DNA is TGTGCCAGTAGTACAATAGGGGTCGGTGAGACTGAAGCTTTCTTT.

The chain combines TRBV2 with TRBJ1-5, with D possibly being TRBD1 (5 bases). Trimming removed 4 bases at V and 7 bases at J, with 14 bases between. The V gene's germline CDR1 is SNHLY and CDR2 FYNNEI. The CDR3 totals 14 residues. CDR3 sequence (DNA): TGTGCCAGCAGTGTGAGGAGGGGAGGACAGCCCCAGCATTTT. The encoded protein is CASSVRRGGQPQHF.